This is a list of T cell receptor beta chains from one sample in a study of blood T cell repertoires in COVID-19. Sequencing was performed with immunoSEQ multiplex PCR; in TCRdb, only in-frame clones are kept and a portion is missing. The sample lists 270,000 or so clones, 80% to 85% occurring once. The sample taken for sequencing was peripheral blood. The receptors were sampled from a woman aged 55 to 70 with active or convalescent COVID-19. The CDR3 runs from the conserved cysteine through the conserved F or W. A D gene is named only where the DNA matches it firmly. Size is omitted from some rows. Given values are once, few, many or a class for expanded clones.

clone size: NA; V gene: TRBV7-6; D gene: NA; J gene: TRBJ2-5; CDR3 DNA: TGTGCCAGCAGCTTCTCGGGGGGCCCAAATATGGAGACCCAGTACTTC; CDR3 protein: CASSFSGGPNMETQYF
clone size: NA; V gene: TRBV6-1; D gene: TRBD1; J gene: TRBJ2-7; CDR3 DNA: TGTGCCAGCAGTGACCGCCGACAGGGCTCCTACGAGCAGTACTTC; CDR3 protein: CASSDRRQGSYEQYF
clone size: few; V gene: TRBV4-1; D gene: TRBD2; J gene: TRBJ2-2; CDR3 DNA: TGCGCCAGCAGCTCGACTAGCGGGGGCATCGGCACCGGGGAGCTGTTTTTT; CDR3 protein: CASSSTSGGIGTGELFF
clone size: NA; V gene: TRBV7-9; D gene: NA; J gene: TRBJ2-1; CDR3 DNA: TGTGCCAGCAGCTTAGCCCGTGGTGGGCGGAGGAATGAGCAGTTCTTC; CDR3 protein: CASSLARGGRRNEQFF
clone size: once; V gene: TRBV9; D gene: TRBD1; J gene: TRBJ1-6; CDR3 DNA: TGTGCCAGCAGCGTCGCCGGGACAGAGAAACCCCTCCACTTT; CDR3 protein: CASSVAGTEKPLHF
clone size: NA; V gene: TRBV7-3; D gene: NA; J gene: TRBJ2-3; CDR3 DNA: TGTGCCAGCAGTCTCGAGGGTCACACAGATACGCAGTATTTT; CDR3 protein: CASSLEGHTDTQYF
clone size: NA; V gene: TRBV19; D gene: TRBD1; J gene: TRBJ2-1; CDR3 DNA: TGTGCCAGTAGTATCCGGGACAGATTTTCCAATGAGCAGTTCTTC; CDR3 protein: CASSIRDRFSNEQFF
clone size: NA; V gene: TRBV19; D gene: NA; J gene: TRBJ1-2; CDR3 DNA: TGTGCCAGTAGTACTAGAGGGAACGGCTACACCTTC; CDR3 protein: CASSTRGNGYTF
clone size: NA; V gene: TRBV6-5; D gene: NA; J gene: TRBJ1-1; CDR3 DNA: TGTGCCAGCAGTTACGGCCTCGGAGGCGAAGCTTTCTTT; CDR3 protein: CASSYGLGGEAFF
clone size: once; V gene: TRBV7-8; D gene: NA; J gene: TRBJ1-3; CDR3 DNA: TGTGCCAGCAGCTTAAGGAGGGCCTCTGGAAACACCATATATTTT; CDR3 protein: CASSLRRASGNTIYF
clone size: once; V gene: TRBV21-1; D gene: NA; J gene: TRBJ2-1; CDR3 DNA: TGTGCCAGCAGCAAGCGCAGCGGACAGGGTAGTATCGGGCTGCCCTTTCGCTACAATGAGCAGTTCTTC; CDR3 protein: CASSKRSGQGSIGLPFRYNEQFF
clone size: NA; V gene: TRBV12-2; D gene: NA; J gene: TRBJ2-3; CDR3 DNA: TGTGCAAGTCACCGACAGGGTCCAGATACGCAGTATTTT; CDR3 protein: CASHRQGPDTQYF
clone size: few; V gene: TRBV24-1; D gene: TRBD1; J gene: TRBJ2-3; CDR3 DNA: TGTGCCACCAGTGACTCGACAGGGACAGATACGCAGTATTTT; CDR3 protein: CATSDSTGTDTQYF
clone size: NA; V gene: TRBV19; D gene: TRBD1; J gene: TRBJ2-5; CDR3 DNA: TGTGCCAGTAGTAGGCTTGGGACAGTGGGGGAGACCCAGTACTTC; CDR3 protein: CASSRLGTVGETQYF
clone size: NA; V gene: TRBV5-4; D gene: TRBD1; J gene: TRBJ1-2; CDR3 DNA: TGTGCCAGCAGCTTGGGGGGGACAGACTATGGCTACACCTTC; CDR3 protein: CASSLGGTDYGYTF
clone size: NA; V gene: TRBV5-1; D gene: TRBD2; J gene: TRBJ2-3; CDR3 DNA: TGCGCCAGCAGTTCGACTAGCGGGGACACAGATACGCAGTATTTT; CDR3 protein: CASSSTSGDTDTQYF
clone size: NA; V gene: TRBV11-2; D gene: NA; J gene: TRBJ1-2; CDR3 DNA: TGTGCCAGCAGCCCATTTGGGGTAGGGGGATCCTGGGACTATGGCTACACCTTC; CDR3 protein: CASSPFGVGGSWDYGYTF
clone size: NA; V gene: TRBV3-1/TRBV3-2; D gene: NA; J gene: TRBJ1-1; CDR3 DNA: TGTGCCAGCAGCCAGTACGGGGGGAACACTGAAGCTTTCTTT; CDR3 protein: CASSQYGGNTEAFF
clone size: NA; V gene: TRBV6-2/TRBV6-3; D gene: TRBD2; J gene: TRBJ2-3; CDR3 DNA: TGTGCCAGCAGTTACGGGCAGCGGGGGGGGCGAGGAGATACGCAGTATTTT; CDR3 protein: CASSYGQRGGRGDTQYF
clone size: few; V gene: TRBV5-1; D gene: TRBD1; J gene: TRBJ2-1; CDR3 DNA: TGCGCCAGCAGCCCCGGGACAGGGAGGAACAATGAGCAGTTCTTC; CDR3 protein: CASSPGTGRNNEQFF
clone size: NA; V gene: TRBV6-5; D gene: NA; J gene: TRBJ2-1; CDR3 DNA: TGTGCCAGCGGCGAGCGCCACAATGAGCAGTTCTTC; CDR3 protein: CASGERHNEQFF
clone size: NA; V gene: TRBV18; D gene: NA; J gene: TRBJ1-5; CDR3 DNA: TGTGCCAGCTCTCCGGGAACCGATCAGCCCCAGCATTTT; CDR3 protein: CASSPGTDQPQHF
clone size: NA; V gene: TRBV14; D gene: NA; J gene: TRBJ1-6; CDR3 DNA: TGTGCCAGCAGCCAAGACGGGGGAAACTATAATTCACCCCTCCACTTT; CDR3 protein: CASSQDGGNYNSPLHF
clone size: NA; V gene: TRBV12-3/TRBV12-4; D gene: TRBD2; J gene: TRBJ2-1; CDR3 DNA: TGTGCCAGCACCGGGACTAGCGGGGGGGCCCCGTTCTTC; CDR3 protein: CASTGTSGGAPFF
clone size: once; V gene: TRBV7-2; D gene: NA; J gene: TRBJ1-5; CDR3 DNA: TGTGCCAGCAGCTTCACAGGCTCCAGCAATCAGCCCCAGCATTTT; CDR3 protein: CASSFTGSSNQPQHF
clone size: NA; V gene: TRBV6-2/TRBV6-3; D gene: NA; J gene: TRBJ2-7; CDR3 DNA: TGTGCCAGCAGTTACTCGCGGGGATTGGACGAGCAGTACTTC; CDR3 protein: CASSYSRGLDEQYF
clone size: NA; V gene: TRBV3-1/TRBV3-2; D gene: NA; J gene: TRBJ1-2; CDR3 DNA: TGTGCCAGCAGCCAAGATCCCGGCCTAGATAACTATGGCTACACCTTC; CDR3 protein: CASSQDPGLDNYGYTF
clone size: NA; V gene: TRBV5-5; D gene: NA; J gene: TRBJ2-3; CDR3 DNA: TGTGCCAGCAGCCCCGGGTCCTTCAGCACAGATACGCAGTATTTT; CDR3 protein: CASSPGSFSTDTQYF
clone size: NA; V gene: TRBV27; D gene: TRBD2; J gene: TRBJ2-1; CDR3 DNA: TGTGCCAGCAGTTCCCACCCCGGGACTAGTAATCACAATGAGCAGTTCTTC; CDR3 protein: CASSSHPGTSNHNEQFF
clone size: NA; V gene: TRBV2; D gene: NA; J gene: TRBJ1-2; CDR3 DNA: TGTGCCAGTTCCGCGGGTTTGGCCTATGGCTACACCTTC; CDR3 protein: CASSAGLAYGYTF
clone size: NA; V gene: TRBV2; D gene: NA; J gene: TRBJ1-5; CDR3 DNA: TGTGCCAGCAGGTACAGGGAAGATGTGAATCAGCCCCAGCATTTT; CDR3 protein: CASRYREDVNQPQHF
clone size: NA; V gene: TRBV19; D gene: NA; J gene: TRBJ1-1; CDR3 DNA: TGTGCCAGTAGTTCTCAGGTAAAAGCTTTCTTT; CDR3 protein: CASSSQVKAFF
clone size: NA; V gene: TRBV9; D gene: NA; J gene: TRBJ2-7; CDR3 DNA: TGTGCCAGCAGCGTAGCCAGGTTCTCCTACGAGCAGTACTTC; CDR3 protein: CASSVARFSYEQYF
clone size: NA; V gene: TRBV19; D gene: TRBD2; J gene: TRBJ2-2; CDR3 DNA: TGTGCCAGTAGTATGGGACTAGCGGGGCCCATCGCGAACACCGGGGAGCTGTTTTTT; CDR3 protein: CASSMGLAGPIANTGELFF
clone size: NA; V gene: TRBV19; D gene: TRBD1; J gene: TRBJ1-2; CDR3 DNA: TGTGCCAGTAGGACAGGGGGCACCTATGGCTACACCTTC; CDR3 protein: CASRTGGTYGYTF
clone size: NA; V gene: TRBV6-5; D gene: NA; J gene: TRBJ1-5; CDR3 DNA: TGTGCCAGCAGCCAGACGGGGGATAGCAATCAGCCCCAGCATTTT; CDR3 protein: CASSQTGDSNQPQHF
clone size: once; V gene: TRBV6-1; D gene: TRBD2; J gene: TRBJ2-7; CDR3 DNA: TGTGCCAGCAGTGCCGCGGGACTAGCGGGGGGCTACTCCTACGAGCAGTACTTC; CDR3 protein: CASSAAGLAGGYSYEQYF
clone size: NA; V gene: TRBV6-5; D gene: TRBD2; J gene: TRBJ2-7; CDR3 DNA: TGTGCCAGCAGTTACTCGATCAGCGGGGGCTACGAGCAGTACTTC; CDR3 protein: CASSYSISGGYEQYF
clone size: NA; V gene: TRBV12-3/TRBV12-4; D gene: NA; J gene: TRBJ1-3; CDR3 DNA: TGTGCCAGCAGTTTAGGGGTTAGGAGGGACATATATTTT; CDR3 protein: CASSLGVRRDIYF
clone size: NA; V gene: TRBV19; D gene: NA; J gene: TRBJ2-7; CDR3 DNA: TGTGCCAGTAGAACCACAGGGAGGGCTTACGAGCAGTACTTC; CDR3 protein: CASRTTGRAYEQYF
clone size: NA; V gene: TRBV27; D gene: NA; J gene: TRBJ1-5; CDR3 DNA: TGTGCCAGCAGACCAGGGGTAATTGGCAATCAGCCCCAGCATTTT; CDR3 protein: CASRPGVIGNQPQHF
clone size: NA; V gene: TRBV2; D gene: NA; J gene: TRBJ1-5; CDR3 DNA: TGTGCCAGCGGCCGGGATCAGCCCCAGCATTTT; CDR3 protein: CASGRDQPQHF
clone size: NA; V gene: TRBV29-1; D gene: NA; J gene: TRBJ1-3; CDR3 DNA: TGCAGCGGGCGGGTGAGCTCTGGAAACACCATATATTTT; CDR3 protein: CSGRVSSGNTIYF
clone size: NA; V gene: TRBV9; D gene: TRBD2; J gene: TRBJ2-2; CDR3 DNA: TGTGCCAGCAGCGTAGAGTATGGGACTATCGGGCCCGGGGAGCTGTTTTTT; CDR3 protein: CASSVEYGTIGPGELFF
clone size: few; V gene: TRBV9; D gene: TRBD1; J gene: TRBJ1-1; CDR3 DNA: TGTGCCAGCAGCGGACAGGGGGCAGGAACTGAAGCTTTCTTT; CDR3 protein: CASSGQGAGTEAFF
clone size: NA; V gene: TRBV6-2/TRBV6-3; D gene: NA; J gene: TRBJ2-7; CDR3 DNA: TGTGCCAGCAGTCAAGGAGTGGAGCAGTACTTC; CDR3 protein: CASSQGVEQYF
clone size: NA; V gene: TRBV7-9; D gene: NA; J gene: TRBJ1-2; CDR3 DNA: TGTGCCAGCAGCCCCCGGCTCTCGGGGGGTCATGGCTACACCTTC; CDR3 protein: CASSPRLSGGHGYTF
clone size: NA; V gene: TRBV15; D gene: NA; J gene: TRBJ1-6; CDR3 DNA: TGTGCCACCAGCAGAACAGGGTTGCCAGAGAATTCACCCCTCCACTTT; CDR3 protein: CATSRTGLPENSPLHF
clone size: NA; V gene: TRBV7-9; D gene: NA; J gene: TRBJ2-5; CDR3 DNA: TGTGCCAGCAGTCGGGGGGAGACCCAGTACTTC; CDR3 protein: CASSRGETQYF
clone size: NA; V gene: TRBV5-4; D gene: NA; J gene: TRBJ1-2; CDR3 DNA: TGTGCCAGCAGCTTGCCAGGATTGGATTACGGCTACACCTTC; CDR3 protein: CASSLPGLDYGYTF
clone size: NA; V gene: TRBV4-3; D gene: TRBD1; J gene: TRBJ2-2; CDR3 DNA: TGCGCCAGCAGCCAGAGGACAGGTTACACCGGGGAGCTGTTTTTT; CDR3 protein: CASSQRTGYTGELFF
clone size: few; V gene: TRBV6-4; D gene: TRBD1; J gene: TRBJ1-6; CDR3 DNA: TGTGCCAGCAGTCGGACAGGGCTGGATAATTCACCCCTCCACTTT; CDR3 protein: CASSRTGLDNSPLHF
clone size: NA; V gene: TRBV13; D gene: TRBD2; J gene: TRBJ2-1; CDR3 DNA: TGTGCCAGCAGGCTAGCGGACAATGAGCAGTTCTTC; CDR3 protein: CASRLADNEQFF
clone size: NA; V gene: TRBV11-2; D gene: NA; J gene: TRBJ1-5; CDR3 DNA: TGTGCCAGCAGCTTAGGTCACAGGGCTTCCAATCAGCCCCAGCATTTT; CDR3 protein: CASSLGHRASNQPQHF
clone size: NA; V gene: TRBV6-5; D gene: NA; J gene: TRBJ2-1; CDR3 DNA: TGTGCCAGCAGTTCTAGTAGCCCGGCGGTACTCGATGAGCAGTTCTTC; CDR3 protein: CASSSSSPAVLDEQFF